This T cell receptor (beta chain) was found in a study of CD8+CD57+ T cells in acquired aplastic anemia. Study in general: Sorted CD4+ and CD8+ cells gave a mean 3.2 ug DNA, range roughly 0.2 to 27.4 ug.

As regards this clonotype: Antigen unknown.

Patients picked for sequencing had shown CD8+CD57+ cell expansion detected by flow cytometry. Study conclusions and caveats: In CD8+ cells, Simpson's diversity showed no significant difference between patients and controls.

CDR1 is SGHVS, CDR2 FQNEAQ, per germline. V was trimmed by 7 bases and J by 6 bases, leaving 15 bases between them. CDR3 length: 13 amino acids. The use of genomic DNA as template underpinned the TCR beta VDJ and CDR3 profiling. TCRdb reanalysed the reads using MiXCR and keeps one entry per CDR3 protein. The sample consists of about 180,000 distinct CDR3 sequences, about 44% of them appearing once. This clonotype was sampled from a human donor with aplastic anemia. Specimen: sorted CD4+, CD8+, or CD8+CD57+ T cells (not recorded which) from PBMCs. This rearrangement joins TRBV7-8 to TRBJ1-1; D is perhaps TRBD1 (6 bases). This CDR3 reads CASTPPTGSEAFF. Here the CDR3 DNA reads TGTGCCAGCACCCCCCCTACAGGGTCTGAAGCTTTCTTT. The full variable domain, in which reference TRBV7-8 and TRBJ1-1 provide the parts outside the CDR3, is GAGVSQSPRYKVAKRGQDVALRCDPISGHVSLFWYQQALGQGPEFLTYFQNEAQLDKSGLPSDRFFAERPEGSVSTLKIQRTQQEDSAVYLCASTPPTGSEAFFGQGTRLTVV.